These 24 T cell receptor beta chains share one sample of origin, sequenced in a study of long-term antiretroviral therapy in people with HIV. It was version v3.0 of the immunoSEQ assay that was run at survey level. Method: immunoSEQ multiplex PCR; TCRdb's copy keeps in-frame clones and lacks some. The table lists around 19,000 clones, roughly 84% of them singletons. Material: unsorted PBMCs, obtained around 2.5 years after starting antiretroviral therapy. The receptor source for this set is a man in his forties or fifties with HIV.

The table lists this clone with a count of one. The chain combines TRBV5-1 with TRBJ2-2; D perhaps matches TRBD1 (6 bases). The V end was cut by 0 bases, the J end by 5 bases, with 11 bases between. Germline CDR1 reads SGHRS; CDR2 reads YFSETQ. The CDR3 sequence is 15 residues long. The CDR3 nucleotides read TGCGCCAGCAGCTTGGCACAGGGCGGGACCGGGGAGCTGTTTTTT. Its translation: CASSLAQGGTGELFF.

V and J are TRBV28 and TRBJ2-3; 8 bases are a match to TRBD2. Trimming took 8 bases from V and 0 from J; bases not matched to a gene: 4. CDR1 is MDHEN, CDR2 SYDVKM, per germline. The CDR3 loop spans 14 amino acids. The CDR3 DNA sequence: TGTGCCAGCGGGGCTAGCGGGAGCACAGATACGCAGTATTTT. Its protein product is CASGASGSTDTQYF.

The V and J genes are TRBV29-1 and TRBJ1-1, with unresolved D. Germline V gives CDR1 SQVTM, CDR2 ANQGSEA. The CDR3 runs 13 residues. V was cut by 2 bases and J by 5 bases, with 12 bases left in between. The CDR3 nucleotides read TGCAGCGTTGAATGGGGTAGAGGGACTGAAGCTTTCTTT. Its translation: CSVEWGRGTEAFF.

As concerns this clone: At one end, the junction sequence differs from germline, possibly due to a read error. The V call is TRBV11-3, the J call TRBJ2-7; D may be TRBD1 (5 bases). CDR3 length: 15 residues. Germline lookup yields CDR1 SGHNT and CDR2 YENEEA. Here the CDR3 DNA reads TGTGCCAGCAGCTTAGGCGGACAAATCTCCCACGAGCAGTACTTC. This codes for CASSLGGQISHEQYF.

This clone appeared once. V and J are TRBV5-1 and TRBJ1-1; perhaps TRBD1 as D (5 bases). The CDR3 contains 16 residues. Trimming pared 4 bases from V and 5 bases from J, leaving 21 bases between. Germline CDR1 SGHRS, CDR2 YFSETQ. The CDR3 protein is CASSPMDVRDGTEAFF. Written as DNA, the CDR3 is TGCGCCAGCAGCCCCATGGACGTACGGGACGGGACTGAAGCTTTCTTT.

The gene calls are TRBV18 and TRBJ2-7; no definite D call. CDR1 is KGHSH, CDR2 LQKENI, per germline. V lost 2 bases and J 4 bases, leaving 15 bases between the germline ends. The CDR3 runs to 15 residues. The CDR3 loop reads CASSPINSELYEQYF. The CDR3 coding sequence is TGTGCCAGCTCACCAATCAACTCGGAACTTTACGAGCAGTACTTC.

The gene calls are TRBV7-2 and TRBJ1-2; 7 bases are a match to TRBD1. V lost 5 bases, J lost 1 base, and 4 bases stayed unmatched. From germline, CDR1 is SGHTA and CDR2 FQGNSA. This CDR3 is 14 amino acids long. The CDR3 DNA is TGTGCCAGCAGCACCCGACAGGGTAACTATGGCTACACCTTC. This encodes CASSTRQGNYGYTF.

The chain joins TRBV6-4 to TRBJ1-6; 8 bases are shared with TRBD1. V was clipped by 7 bases and J by 0 bases; unmatched bases: 11. In germline, CDR1 is MRHNA, CDR2 SNTAGT. The CDR3 totals 18 residues. The CDR3 region has the DNA TGTGCCAGCATCGGGACAGGCTCCCTGAGCTCCTATAATTCACCCCTCCACTTT. As protein: CASIGTGSLSSYNSPLHF.

This clone is a singleton in its sample. The chain combines TRBV7-8 with TRBJ2-7; 8 bases match TRBD2. CDR1 is SGHVS and CDR2 is FQNEAQ in the germline V gene. This CDR3 has 15 residues. Trimming cost V 1 base and J 2 bases; bases outside gene matches: 4. CDR3 protein: CASSLDRGGAYEQYF. The CDR3 nucleotides are TGTGCCAGCAGCTTAGACCGGGGGGGGGCCTACGAGCAGTACTTC.

CDR3 loop: CASSDIAGTGRTGELFF. The CDR3 coding sequence is TGTGCCAGCAGCGATATTGCCGGGACAGGGCGAACCGGGGAGCTGTTTTTT. This chain joins TRBV13 and TRBJ2-2; TRBD1 matches 9 bases. Trimming took 5 bases from V and 5 from J; bases not matched to a gene: 12. Germline CDR1 PRHDT, CDR2 FYEKMQ (reference sequence). CDR3 length: 17 residues.

Written as DNA, the CDR3 is TGCAGCGTGCGAGGAAGCAGGGACGGGGAAGCTTTCTTT. This gives the protein CSVRGSRDGEAFF. The rearrangement joins TRBV29-1 to TRBJ1-1; weak D call: TRBD1 (5 bases). This CDR3 is 13 amino acids long. Germline assignment: CDR1 SQVTM and CDR2 ANQGSEA. Trimming cost V 6 bases and J 8 bases, with 19 bases left between them.

J is TRBJ1-2 and V is TRBV6-1; D not resolved. The CDR3 contains 13 residues. Trimming took off 0 bases at V and 4 bases at J, with 6 bases between the two ends. The V gene's germline CDR1 is MNHNS and CDR2 SASEGT. The CDR3 sequence: CASSEAGPYGYTF. As DNA, the CDR3 is TGTGCCAGCAGTGAAGCAGGACCCTATGGCTACACCTTC.

The chain combines TRBV28 with TRBJ2-7, with TRBD2 matching 12 bases. Per the germline V gene, CDR1 is MDHEN and CDR2 is SYDVKM. The CDR3 loop spans 13 amino acids. V dropped 8 bases and J dropped 7; count of bases not matched to a gene: 6. CDR3 DNA sequence: TGTGCCAGCCGGACTAGCGGGATAGGTGAGCAGTACTTC. Protein: CASRTSGIGEQYF.

This clone was seen a single time. The chain joins TRBV25-1 to TRBJ1-4; D gene unclear. V lost 0 bases and J lost 10, with 6 bases in between. The CDR3 contains 12 residues. The germline V gene encodes CDR1 MGHDK and CDR2 SYGVNS. The CDR3 is CASSEYSRKLFF. CDR3 coding DNA: TGTGCCAGCAGTGAATATTCGCGAAAACTGTTTTTT. Full variable domain (outside the CDR3, taken from reference TRBV25-1 and TRBJ1-4): EADIYQTPRYLVIGTGKKITLECSQTMGHDKMYWYQQDPGMELHLIHYSYGVNSTEKGDLSSESTVSRIRTEHFPLTLESARPSHTSQYLCASSEYSRKLFFGSGTQLSVL.

CDR3: CASSPQDHSTGNTGELFF. The CDR3 DNA reads as TGTGCCAGCTCACCCCAGGACCACAGTACGGGGAACACCGGGGAGCTGTTTTTT. The J gene is TRBJ2-2, the V gene TRBV18; D call uncertain. V was cut by 3 bases and J by 1 base, with 18 bases left in between. The germline V gene encodes CDR1 KGHSH and CDR2 LQKENI. This CDR3 is built from 18 residues.

The chain is built from TRBV4-2 and TRBJ2-2; 7 bases match TRBD1. The CDR3 consists of 15 residues. V was clipped by 2 bases and J by 7 bases; unmatched bases: 7. CDR1 is LGHNA, CDR2 YNFKEQ, per germline. CDR3 residues: CASSQNSGGSGELFF. In DNA form, the CDR3 reads TGTGCCAGCAGCCAAAACTCAGGGGGAAGCGGGGAGCTGTTTTTT.

The chain is built from TRBV7-2 and TRBJ2-7, with 11 bases lining up with TRBD2. Germline-derived CDR1 and CDR2 are SGHTA and FQGNSA. The CDR3 runs to 19 residues. J gave up 4 bases and V 0 bases, and 14 bases lay outside the gene matches. Here the CDR3 reads CASSLAASRAGLAVYEQYF. The CDR3 DNA is TGTGCCAGCAGCTTAGCCGCCTCAAGGGCGGGACTAGCGGTGTACGAGCAGTACTTC.

The chain is built from TRBV18 and TRBJ2-7; no firm D call. The CDR3 is 15 residues long. Trimming took 4 bases from V and 4 from J, leaving 17 bases between them. The germline V gene has CDR1 KGHSH and CDR2 LQKENI. CDR3 nucleotides: TGTGCCAGCTCACTCCCAGGAGCAAACGATTACGAGCAGTACTTC. It codes for CASSLPGANDYEQYF.

The chain links TRBV2 to TRBJ1-2; the D gene is possibly TRBD1 (5 bases). Germline-derived CDR1 and CDR2 are SNHLY and FYNNEI. Trimming stripped 2 bases from V and 1 base from J, with 20 bases between. There are 18 residues in the CDR3. In nucleotides, the CDR3 is TGTGCCAGCAGTGAAACCCCGCGGGCGGGGACGCTTAACTATGGCTACACCTTC. Translation gives CASSETPRAGTLNYGYTF.

DNA for the CDR3: TGTGCCAGCAGATCGCCGAAGGCCGGGGAGCTGTTTTTT. Residues: CASRSPKAGELFF. The chain uses TRBV6-5 and TRBJ2-2; D is undetermined. V was pared by 6 bases and J by 6 bases, with 11 bases between. Germline V gene lookup returns CDR1 MNHEY and CDR2 SVGAGI. This CDR3 comprises 13 residues.

A single count supports this clone. The chain has TRBV5-4 and TRBJ2-3; D is perhaps TRBD2 (6 bases). V was clipped by 2 bases and J by 4 bases, with 11 bases between them. The CDR3 has 14 amino acids. Germline V gene sequence: CDR1 SGHNT, CDR2 YYREEE (reference sequence). The CDR3 nucleotides are TGTGCCAGCAGCTTAAGTCTAGCGTCAGATACGCAGTATTTT. Its translation: CASSLSLASDTQYF.

The J gene is TRBJ2-1, the V gene TRBV10-3; TRBD2 agrees at 11 bases. The length of the CDR3 is 15 residues. The germline V gene encodes CDR1 ENHRY and CDR2 SYGVKD. V shed 6 bases, J shed 4 bases, and the junction held 5 bases outside the gene matches. The CDR3 DNA reads TGTGCCATCAGCCTAGCGGGAGGTGCTTACAATGAGCAGTTCTTC. The encoded protein is CAISLAGGAYNEQFF.

In its sample, this clone was seen a few times. J is TRBJ2-2 and V is TRBV5-1; the D gene is possibly TRBD2 (5 bases). V lost 5 bases, J lost 6 bases, and 14 bases lay in between. Per germline, CDR1 SGHRS and CDR2 YFSETQ. This CDR3 is built from 14 residues. The CDR3 sequence is CASRLPGIPGELFF. The CDR3 coding sequence is TGCGCCAGCAGACTTCCGGGAATCCCCGGGGAGCTGTTTTTT.

The V call is TRBV5-4, the J call TRBJ2-5; no definite D call. This CDR3 is built from 15 residues. Germline-derived CDR1 and CDR2 are SGHNT and YYREEE (reference sequence). Trimming removed 4 bases at V and 5 bases at J, with 18 bases between. CDR3: CASSATSLVSETQYF. The CDR3 nucleotides read TGTGCCAGCAGCGCGACGTCCCTAGTTTCGGAGACCCAGTACTTC.